The table lists the clone carrying this T cell receptor beta chain with a count of one. The sample contains more than one DNA sequence encoding this CDR3. The source of the sample is a study of blood T cell repertoires in COVID-19. The V gene's germline CDR1 is SEHNR and CDR2 FQNEAQ (reference sequence). This CDR3 is 13 amino acids long. Between the trimmed V and J ends, which lost 6 bases and 2 bases, there was a span of 10 bases. Data came from immunoSEQ multiplex PCR; TCRdb stores just in-frame clones and leaves some out. Among roughly 160,000 clones listed, around 90% were seen once. The TCR was taken from a woman between 55 and 75 years old who had recovered from COVID-19. The sample comprised peripheral blood. V usage is TRBV7-9 and J usage is TRBJ1-2; TRBD1 is a possible D gene (6 bases). The CDR3 reads CASSLQGNYGYTF. The DNA for the CDR3 is TGTGCCAGCAGTTTACAGGGAAACTATGGCTACACCTTC.